Given below is one T cell receptor (beta chain) in context. This record comes from a study of cytomegalovirus exposure and HLA in healthy donors. PCR involved 60 Vbeta and 13 Jbeta primers. Produced via immunoSEQ multiplex PCR; TCRdb's table is partial and in-frame only. This table has 130,000 to 150,000 clones, roughly 73% appearing once. From germline, CDR1 is SGHVS and CDR2 FQNEAQ. Trimming pared 5 bases from V and 5 bases from J, leaving 16 bases between. The CDR3 sequence is 15 residues long. The specimen was PBMCs. This clonotype was obtained from a human donor in good health. The chain couples TRBV7-8 to TRBJ2-1; a possible D gene is TRBD2 (6 bases). The CDR3 loop is CASSPPGERNNEQFF. The CDR3 DNA reads TGTGCCAGCAGCCCTCCGGGGGAGCGAAACAATGAGCAGTTCTTC.